This is a list of T cell receptor beta chains from one sample in a study of T cells after yellow fever vaccination. Each CDR3 protein gets one entry after TCRdb re-called the 5' RACE reads with MiXCR. The top ten clones hold around 2.3% of a sample with about 160,000 distinct CDR3 sequences, approximately 6.8% of them seen once. The specimen was CD4+ T cells sorted from PBMCs, collected roughly 5 days after the first yellow fever vaccination. These receptors were obtained from a man aged 18 to 35 who received the YFV17D yellow fever vaccine. The CDR3 runs from the conserved cysteine through the conserved F or W. D genes are given only for firm matches. Size is stated for part of the rows, as once, few or many counts, or as a class when the clone is expanded.

>few|.|TRBV27|TRBJ1-2
TGTGCCAGCAGTTTCCGGGATTCGCGGGGCTACACCTTC
CASSFRDSRGYTF
>.|.|TRBV7-3|TRBJ2-1
TGTGCCAGCAGCCTACAAAGAGCCTCGGGACGTAGCTCCTACAATGAGCAGTTCTTC
CASSLQRASGRSSYNEQFF
>many|.|TRBV6-5|TRBJ2-3
TGTGCCAGCAGTTACGGGCAACCCACAGATACGCAGTATTTT
CASSYGQPTDTQYF
>many|TRBD1|TRBV6-2/TRBV6-3|TRBJ1-1
TGTGCCAGCAGGACCCGGACAGGGGGCTGGGTCAACACTGAAGCTTTCTTT
CASRTRTGGWVNTEAFF
>many|.|TRBV6-1|TRBJ1-1
TGTGCCAGCAGCAAAGGCGGAATGAACACTGAAGCTTTCTTT
CASSKGGMNTEAFF
>many|TRBD1|TRBV5-1|TRBJ2-1
TGCGCCAGCGGACAGGGATCCTACAATGAGCAGTTCTTC
CASGQGSYNEQFF
>.|TRBD1|TRBV10-3|TRBJ1-4
TGTGCCATCAGTGAGGGGCCGGGACAGGGTAATGAAAAACTGTTTTTT
CAISEGPGQGNEKLFF
>many|.|TRBV15|TRBJ1-5
TGTGCCACCAGCAGAAACGTAAGGCAGGCCCAGCATTTT
CATSRNVRQAQHF
>many|.|TRBV5-1|TRBJ2-3
TGCGCCAGCAGCTTGGGAACGCGAGATACGCAGTATTTT
CASSLGTRDTQYF
>few|.|TRBV19|TRBJ1-2
TGTGCCAGTAACCCTCCCGACAGACCCAACTATGGCTACACCTTC
CASNPPDRPNYGYTF
>many|.|TRBV7-2|TRBJ1-5
TGTGCCAGCAGCTTAGATAGGTATCAGCCCCAGCATTTT
CASSLDRYQPQHF
>many|.|TRBV5-5|TRBJ1-2
TGTGCCAGCAGCACTGGGGACACCGCCGGAAGCTACACCTTC
CASSTGDTAGSYTF
>many|.|TRBV9|TRBJ2-1
TGTGCCAGCAGCGTAGTGGGGGATAATGAGCAGTTCTTC
CASSVVGDNEQFF
>many|.|TRBV6-5|TRBJ2-3
TGTGCCAGCAGTTACCCGGGGGGCACAGATACGCAGTATTTT
CASSYPGGTDTQYF
>many|TRBD1|TRBV12-3/TRBV12-4|TRBJ2-3
TGTGCCAGCAGCTTCTCGGCACCGGGACAGGGTGGGGATACGCAGTATTTT
CASSFSAPGQGGDTQYF
>many|.|TRBV7-2|TRBJ1-1
TGTGCCAGCAGCTTGCAGGGCTACACTGAAGCTTTCTTT
CASSLQGYTEAFF
>many|.|TRBV7-9|TRBJ2-5
TGTGCCAGCAGCTTAGCCCGGGGGGCAGACGTACAAGAGACCCAGTACTTC
CASSLARGADVQETQYF
>few|TRBD2|TRBV11-3|TRBJ2-3
TGTGCCAGCAGCTCGGGACTAGCGGGGGTCCACACAGATACGCAGTATTTT
CASSSGLAGVHTDTQYF
>many|TRBD1|TRBV18|TRBJ2-7
TGTGCCAGCTCACCCCCTGGGACAGGGGCCCTCTACGAGCAGTACTTC
CASSPPGTGALYEQYF
>many|.|TRBV7-2|TRBJ1-1
TGTGCCAGCAGCTTGAGGGACCGCACTGAAGCTTTCTTT
CASSLRDRTEAFF
>many|.|TRBV7-2|TRBJ2-3
TGTGCCAGCAGTCCCGGGCAAGATACGCAGTATTTT
CASSPGQDTQYF
>many|TRBD1|TRBV6-5|TRBJ1-5
TGTGCCAGCAGGACAGGGTTTGGCAATCAGCCCCAGCATTTT
CASRTGFGNQPQHF
>many|TRBD1|TRBV5-1|TRBJ1-1
TGCGCCAGCAGCTTGGGTCCGGGACAGGGTGACACTGAAGCTTTCTTT
CASSLGPGQGDTEAFF
>few|TRBD2|TRBV12-5|TRBJ2-1
TGTGCTAGTGGTTTCAGTAGCGGGGGTGTTCACAATGAGCAGTTCTTC
CASGFSSGGVHNEQFF
>many|.|TRBV29-1|TRBJ1-4
TGCAGCGTTGAGGAAGCAACTAATGAAAAACTGTTTTTT
CSVEEATNEKLFF
>.|.|TRBV20-1|TRBJ2-3
TGCAGTGCCGCCCGGGATCGCGGGGGCACAGATACGCAGTATTTT
CSAARDRGGTDTQYF
>many|.|TRBV4-3|TRBJ2-4
TGCGCCAGCAGCGATAGCATATCCCAGGGGGCCAAAAACATTCAGTACTTC
CASSDSISQGAKNIQYF
>.|.|TRBV5-6|TRBJ1-4
TGTGCCAGCAGCACAGGGTTTGCAACTAATAAAAAACTGTTTTTT
CASSTGFATNKKLFF
>many|TRBD2|TRBV5-1|TRBJ2-1
TGCGCCAGCAGTAGGGCCGGGACTAGCGGGAATGAGCAGTTCTTC
CASSRAGTSGNEQFF
>.|.|TRBV5-8|TRBJ2-5
TGTGCCAGCAGCCCAGGACTAATACAAGAGACCCAGTACTTC
CASSPGLIQETQYF
>.|TRBD1|TRBV12-3/TRBV12-4|TRBJ1-4
TGTGCCAGCAGTTTCCGTAGAGGGTTAGACAGGGGAGGTACTAATGAAAAACTGTTTTTT
CASSFRRGLDRGGTNEKLFF
>many|.|TRBV12-3/TRBV12-4|TRBJ2-7
TGTGCCAGCAGTCCGGGACGCCTGACTGCCTACGAGCAGTACTTC
CASSPGRLTAYEQYF
>few|TRBD2|TRBV7-2|TRBJ2-5
TGTGCCAGCAGCTCCCTTGGGGCTAGCGGGGGAGAGACCCAGTACTTC
CASSSLGASGGETQYF
>.|.|TRBV5-6|TRBJ1-2
TGTGCCAGCAGCCTCCGACCCACCGGGACTGGATCTAACTATGGCTACACCTTC
CASSLRPTGTGSNYGYTF
>many|.|TRBV4-1|TRBJ2-1
TGCGCCAGCAGCCAAGATCTTCAGGGAGAGCAGTTCTTC
CASSQDLQGEQFF
>many|.|TRBV7-9|TRBJ2-2
TGTGCCAGCAGCGTCGTCTCCGGGGAGCTGTTTTTT
CASSVVSGELFF
>many|.|TRBV28|TRBJ2-3
TGTGCCAGCAGCCCCAACGGGTGGAGCGGGCGGGAACTAAGGCAGTATTTT
CASSPNGWSGRELRQYF
>many|.|TRBV6-1|TRBJ2-5
TGTGCCAGCAGACCAACAGGGCGGGAGACCCAGTACTTC
CASRPTGRETQYF
>.|.|TRBV2|TRBJ2-1
TGTGCCAGCAGGGCGGGAAGCTCCTACAATGAGCAGTTCTTC
CASRAGSSYNEQFF
>many|.|TRBV12-3/TRBV12-4|TRBJ2-3
TGTGCCAGCAGGATTGCGGCGACAGATACGCAGTATTTT
CASRIAATDTQYF
>.|.|TRBV4-1|TRBJ2-2
TGCGCCAGCAGCCTAGGTTCGGGGACGAACACCGGGGAGCTGTTTTTT
CASSLGSGTNTGELFF
>.|.|TRBV5-6|TRBJ1-5
TGTGCCAGCAGCTTGTATGGCGGCAATCAGCCCCAGCATTTT
CASSLYGGNQPQHF
>.|.|TRBV6-6|TRBJ1-1
TGTGCCAGCAGACTCGGTGGGGGAACTGAAGATTTCTTT
CASRLGGGTEDFF
>many|.|TRBV7-2|TRBJ2-2
TGTGCCAGCAGCCCTCAGGGAAACACCGGGGAGCTGTTTTTT
CASSPQGNTGELFF
>many|.|TRBV7-2|TRBJ2-2
TGTGCCAGCAGCTTAGTAGTGGGAATAACCGGGGAGCTGTTTTTT
CASSLVVGITGELFF
>.|.|TRBV6-1|TRBJ1-5
TGTGCCAGCGCCTCCACAGTCAGGGGCGGAGGCAATCAGCCCCAGCATTTT
CASASTVRGGGNQPQHF
>many|TRBD2|TRBV4-3|TRBJ2-2
TGCGCCAGCAGCCTCTCAGGGCGGGGGGCGCCCGGGGAGCTGTTTTTT
CASSLSGRGAPGELFF
>many|.|TRBV5-1|TRBJ2-7
TGCGCCAGCAGCTTGGATGGCCGATGGTCCTACGAGCAGTACTTC
CASSLDGRWSYEQYF
>few|.|TRBV5-1|TRBJ2-1
TGCGCCAGCAGCTTAGAGGCAGCCTACAATGAGCAGTTCTTC
CASSLEAAYNEQFF
>many|.|TRBV27|TRBJ1-4
TGTGCCAGCAGTTCTCCAGGGAGCCCTAATGAAAAACTGTTTTTT
CASSSPGSPNEKLFF
>.|.|TRBV7-3|TRBJ2-5
TGTGCCAGCAGCTCCCCGGACAGTCCTTCCCGGTACTTC
CASSSPDSPSRYF
>many|.|TRBV7-6|TRBJ1-2
TGTGCCAGCAGCTTACAGGGGTACAATGGCTACACCTTC
CASSLQGYNGYTF
>.|TRBD2|TRBV11-2|TRBJ2-5
TGTGCCAGCAGTATTATCCTCCGGGGGGGCCCAGAGTGGGAGACCCAGTACTTC
CASSIILRGGPEWETQYF
>many|.|TRBV6-2/TRBV6-3|TRBJ1-2
TGTGCCAGCAGTCGGATAACAGGATCCGGGGGCTACACCTTC
CASSRITGSGGYTF